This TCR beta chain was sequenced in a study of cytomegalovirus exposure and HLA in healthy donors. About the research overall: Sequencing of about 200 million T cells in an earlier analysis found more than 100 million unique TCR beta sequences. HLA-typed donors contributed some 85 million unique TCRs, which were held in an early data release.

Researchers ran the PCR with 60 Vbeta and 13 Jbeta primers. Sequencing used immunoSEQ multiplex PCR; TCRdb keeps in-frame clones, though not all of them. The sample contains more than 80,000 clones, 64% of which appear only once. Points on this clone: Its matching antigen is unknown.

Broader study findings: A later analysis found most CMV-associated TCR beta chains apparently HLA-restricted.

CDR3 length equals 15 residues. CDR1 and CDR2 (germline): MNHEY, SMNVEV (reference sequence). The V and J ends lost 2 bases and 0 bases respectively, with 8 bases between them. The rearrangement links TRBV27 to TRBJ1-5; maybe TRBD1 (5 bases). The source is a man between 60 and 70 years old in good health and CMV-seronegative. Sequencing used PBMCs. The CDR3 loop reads CASSLTQGSNQPQHF. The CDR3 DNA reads TGTGCCAGCAGTTTAACGCAGGGTAGCAATCAGCCCCAGCATTTT.